The entry below describes one TCR beta chain. This entry belongs to a study of blood T cell repertoires in COVID-19. Looking at the study overall: In each case, the material was cDNA or gDNA derived from T cells, B-cell-depleted T cells, or PBMCs.

Authors' processing steps: The assay estimated nucleated cells by amplifying reference gene primers. Produced via immunoSEQ multiplex PCR; TCRdb's table is partial and in-frame only. That table supplies the V and J calls and clone size; D and trimming were determined from the DNA. The sample lists about 180,000 clones; about 81% were seen once. This CDR3 contains 19 residues. The ends lost 1 base at V and 4 bases at J; junction bases unmatched: 13. The germline CDR1 and CDR2 sequences are SGHNT and YENEEA. Sequencing was performed on peripheral blood. This sequence originates from a woman of 80 years or more with COVID-19, enrolled during active disease. V is TRBV11-3 and J is TRBJ2-1; 10 positions agree with TRBD2. CDR3 protein: CASSLGASGGPPRYNEQFF. CDR3 sequence (DNA): TGTGCCAGCAGCTTAGGGGCTAGCGGGGGCCCCCCCCGTTACAATGAGCAGTTCTTC.